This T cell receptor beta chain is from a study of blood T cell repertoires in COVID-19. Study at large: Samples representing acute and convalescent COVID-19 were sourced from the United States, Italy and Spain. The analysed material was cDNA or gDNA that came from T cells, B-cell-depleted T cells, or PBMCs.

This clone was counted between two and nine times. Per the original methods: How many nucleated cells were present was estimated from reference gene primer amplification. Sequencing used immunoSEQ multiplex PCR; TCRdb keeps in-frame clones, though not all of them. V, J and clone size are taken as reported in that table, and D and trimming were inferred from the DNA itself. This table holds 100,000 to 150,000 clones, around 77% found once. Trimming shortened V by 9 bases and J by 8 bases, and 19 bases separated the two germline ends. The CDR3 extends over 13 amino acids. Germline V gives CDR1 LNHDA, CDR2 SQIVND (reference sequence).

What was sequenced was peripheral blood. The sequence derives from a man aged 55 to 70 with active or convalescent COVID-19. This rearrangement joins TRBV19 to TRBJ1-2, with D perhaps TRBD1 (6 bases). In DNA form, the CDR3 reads TGTGCCAGCTCAGGACAGTTTTTAGTAGGCTACACCTTC. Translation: CASSGQFLVGYTF.